This T cell receptor beta chain comes out of a study of T cell responses to AZD1222 COVID-19 vaccine. Points from the study as a whole: Only a handful of AZD1222 recipients, more than 5 in all, had baseline seropositivity. The breadth and depth of Spike-specific TCRs increased once two AZD1222 doses had been given. Reportedly, nearly half the spike-specific TCRs target unmutated variant regions.

The CDR3 has 13 residues. V was shortened by 1 base and J by 4 bases, with 8 bases between the two germline ends. Germline CDR1 and CDR2: MRHNA and SNTAGT. Produced via immunoSEQ multiplex PCR; TCRdb's table is partial and in-frame only. The sample includes a few hundred thousand clones, more than 85% of them seen just once. In the case of this clone: Its antigen is currently unknown.

Sequenced here: peripheral blood, sampled on day 0 of AZD1222 vaccination. This chain connects TRBV6-4 to TRBJ2-7, with no clear D. The clonotype originates from an adult in good health. CDR3 amino acids: CASSDWASYEQYF. The CDR3 nucleotides are TGTGCCAGCAGTGACTGGGCCTCTTACGAGCAGTACTTC.